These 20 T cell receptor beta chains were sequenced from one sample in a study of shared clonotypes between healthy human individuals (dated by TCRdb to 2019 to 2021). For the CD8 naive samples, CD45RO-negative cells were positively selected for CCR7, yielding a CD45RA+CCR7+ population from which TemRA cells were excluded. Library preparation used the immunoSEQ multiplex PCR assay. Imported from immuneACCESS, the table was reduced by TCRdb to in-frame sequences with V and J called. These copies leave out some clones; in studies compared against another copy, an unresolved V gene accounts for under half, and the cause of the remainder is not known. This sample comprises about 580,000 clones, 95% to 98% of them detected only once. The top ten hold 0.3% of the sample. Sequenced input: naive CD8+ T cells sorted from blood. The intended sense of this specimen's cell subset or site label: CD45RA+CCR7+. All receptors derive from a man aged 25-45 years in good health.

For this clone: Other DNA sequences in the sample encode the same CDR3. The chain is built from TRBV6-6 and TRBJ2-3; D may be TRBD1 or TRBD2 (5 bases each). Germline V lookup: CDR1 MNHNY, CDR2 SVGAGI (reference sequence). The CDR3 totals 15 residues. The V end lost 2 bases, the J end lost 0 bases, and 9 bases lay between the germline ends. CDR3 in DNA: TGTGCCAGCAGTTACGAGGGGCTAAGCACAGATACGCAGTATTTT. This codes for CASSYEGLSTDTQYF.

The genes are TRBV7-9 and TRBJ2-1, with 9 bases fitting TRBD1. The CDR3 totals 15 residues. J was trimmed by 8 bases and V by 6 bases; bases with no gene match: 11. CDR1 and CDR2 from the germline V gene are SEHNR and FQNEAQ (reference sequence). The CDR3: CASSSGTGSKDEQFF. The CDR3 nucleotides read TGTGCCAGCAGTTCCGGGACAGGGTCGAAAGATGAGCAGTTCTTC.

The CDR3 sequence is CASSLGSGAHEQFF. The CDR3 nucleotides read TGTGCCAGCAGCTTAGGATCCGGTGCCCATGAGCAGTTCTTC. V and J are TRBV11-2 and TRBJ2-1, with D hard to call. CDR3 length: 14 amino acids. Trimming removed 1 base from V and 8 bases from J, with 12 bases in between. From germline, CDR1 is SGHAT and CDR2 FQNNGV.

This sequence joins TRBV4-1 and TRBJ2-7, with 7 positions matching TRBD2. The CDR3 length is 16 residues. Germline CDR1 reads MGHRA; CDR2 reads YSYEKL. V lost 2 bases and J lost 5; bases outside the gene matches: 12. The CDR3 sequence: CASSQRAAGIGDEQYF. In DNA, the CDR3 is TGCGCCAGCAGCCAACGAGCAGCGGGAATCGGGGACGAGCAGTACTTC.

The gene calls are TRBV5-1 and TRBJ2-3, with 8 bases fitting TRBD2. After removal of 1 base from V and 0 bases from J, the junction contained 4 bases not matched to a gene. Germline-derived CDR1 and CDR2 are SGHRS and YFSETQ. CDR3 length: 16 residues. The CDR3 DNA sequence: TGCGCCAGCAGCTTGCGCGGGAGGCCTAGCACAGATACGCAGTATTTT. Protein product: CASSLRGRPSTDTQYF.

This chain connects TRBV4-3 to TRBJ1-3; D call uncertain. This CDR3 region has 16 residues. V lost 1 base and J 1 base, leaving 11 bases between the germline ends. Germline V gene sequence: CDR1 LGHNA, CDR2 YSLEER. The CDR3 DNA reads TGCGCCAGCAGCCAAGGGGCCAGCAAATCTGGAAACACCATATATTTT. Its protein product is CASSQGASKSGNTIYF.

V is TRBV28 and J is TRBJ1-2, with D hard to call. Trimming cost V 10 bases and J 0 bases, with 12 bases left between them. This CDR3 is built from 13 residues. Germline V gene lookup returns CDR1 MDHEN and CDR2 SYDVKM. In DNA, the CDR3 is TGTGCCACCACCCGGACGGCTAACTATGGCTACACCTTC. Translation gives CATTRTANYGYTF.

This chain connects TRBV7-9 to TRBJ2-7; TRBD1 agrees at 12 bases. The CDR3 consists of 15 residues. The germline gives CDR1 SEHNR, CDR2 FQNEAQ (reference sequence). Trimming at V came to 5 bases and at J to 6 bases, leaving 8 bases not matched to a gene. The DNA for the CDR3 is TGTGCCAGCAGCCTAGAGCGGGACAGGGGGCCCGAGCAGTACTTC. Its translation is CASSLERDRGPEQYF.

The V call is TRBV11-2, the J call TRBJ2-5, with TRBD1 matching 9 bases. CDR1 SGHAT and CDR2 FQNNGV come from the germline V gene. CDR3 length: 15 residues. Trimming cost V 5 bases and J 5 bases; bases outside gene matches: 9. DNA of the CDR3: TGTGCCAGCAGCACCACAGGGGGCTTTGAGGAGACCCAGTACTTC. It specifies CASSTTGGFEETQYF.

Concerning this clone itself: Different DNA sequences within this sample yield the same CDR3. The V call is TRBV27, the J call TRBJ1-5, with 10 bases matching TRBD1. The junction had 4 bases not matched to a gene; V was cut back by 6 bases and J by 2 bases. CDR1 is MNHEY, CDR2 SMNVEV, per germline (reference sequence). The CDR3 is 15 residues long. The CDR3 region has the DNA TGTGCCAGCAGCCCAGGGACAGGGGGCAATCAGCCCCAGCATTTT. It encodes CASSPGTGGNQPQHF.

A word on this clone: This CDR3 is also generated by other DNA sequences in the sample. The CDR3 region is CASSLSGGTDTQYF. CDR3 in DNA: TGTGCCAGCAGCTTAAGCGGGGGCACAGATACGCAGTATTTT. The genes are TRBV7-6 and TRBJ2-3; 7 positions agree with TRBD2. J gave up 1 base and V 2 bases, and 0 bases lay outside the gene matches. Germline CDR1 SGHVS, CDR2 FNYEAQ. The CDR3 is made up of 14 amino acids.

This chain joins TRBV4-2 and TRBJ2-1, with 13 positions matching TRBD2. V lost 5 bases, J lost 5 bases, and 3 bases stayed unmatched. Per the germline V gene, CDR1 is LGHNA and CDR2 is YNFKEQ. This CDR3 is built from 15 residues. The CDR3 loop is CASSGGLAGNNEQFF. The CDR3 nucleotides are TGTGCCAGCAGCGGGGGACTAGCGGGAAACAATGAGCAGTTCTTC.

CDR3 protein: CASSPVGLNEQFF. The CDR3 region has the DNA TGTGCCAGCAGCCCGGTCGGGTTGAATGAGCAGTTCTTC. The chain has TRBV5-5 and TRBJ2-1; no clear D gene. CDR1 SGHKS and CDR2 YYEKEE come from the germline V gene (reference sequence). V lost 4 bases and J 7 bases, leaving 12 bases between the germline ends. The CDR3 totals 13 residues.

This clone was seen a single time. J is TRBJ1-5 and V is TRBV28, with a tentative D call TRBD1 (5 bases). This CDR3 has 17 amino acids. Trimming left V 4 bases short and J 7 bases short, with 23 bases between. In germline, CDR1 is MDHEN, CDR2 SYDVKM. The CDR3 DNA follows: TGTGCCAGCAGTTCTATGGACACAGGACGAAGGTTCCAGCCCCAGCATTTT. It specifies CASSSMDTGRRFQPQHF.

DNA for the CDR3: TGTGCCAGCAGCTTAGAGAGTAGCCGCAGCTCCTACAATGAGCAGTTCTTC. It translates to CASSLESSRSSYNEQFF. The rearrangement uses TRBV7-9 and TRBJ2-1; D remains unclear. Germline V gene sequence: CDR1 SEHNR, CDR2 FQNEAQ (reference sequence). The CDR3 runs to 17 residues. Trimming removed 1 base from V and 0 bases from J, with 13 bases in between.

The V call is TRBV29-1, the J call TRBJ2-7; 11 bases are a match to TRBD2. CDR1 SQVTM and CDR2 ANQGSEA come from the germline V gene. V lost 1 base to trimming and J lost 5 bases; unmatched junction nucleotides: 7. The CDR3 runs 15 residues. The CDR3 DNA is TGCAGCGTTGAAGCAACGGGACTAGCGGAGGACGAGCAGTACTTC. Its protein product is CSVEATGLAEDEQYF.

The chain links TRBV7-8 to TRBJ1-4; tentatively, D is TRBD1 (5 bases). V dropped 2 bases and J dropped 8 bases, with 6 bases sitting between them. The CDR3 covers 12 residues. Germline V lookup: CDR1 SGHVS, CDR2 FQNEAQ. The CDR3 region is CASSLQGEKLFF. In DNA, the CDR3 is TGTGCCAGCAGCTTACAGGGAGAAAAACTGTTTTTT.

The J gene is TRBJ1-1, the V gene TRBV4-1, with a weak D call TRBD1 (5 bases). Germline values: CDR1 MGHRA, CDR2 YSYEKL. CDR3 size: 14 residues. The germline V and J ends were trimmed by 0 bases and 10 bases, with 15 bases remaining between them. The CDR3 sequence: CASSQDQGLRGAFF. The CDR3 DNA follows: TGCGCCAGCAGCCAAGATCAGGGACTTCGGGGAGCTTTCTTT.

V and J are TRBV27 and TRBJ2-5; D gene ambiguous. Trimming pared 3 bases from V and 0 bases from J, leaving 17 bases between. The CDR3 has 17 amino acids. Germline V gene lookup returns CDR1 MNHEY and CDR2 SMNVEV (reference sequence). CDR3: CASSFNIPTAYQETQYF. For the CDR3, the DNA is TGTGCCAGCAGTTTTAATATCCCGACCGCGTACCAAGAGACCCAGTACTTC.

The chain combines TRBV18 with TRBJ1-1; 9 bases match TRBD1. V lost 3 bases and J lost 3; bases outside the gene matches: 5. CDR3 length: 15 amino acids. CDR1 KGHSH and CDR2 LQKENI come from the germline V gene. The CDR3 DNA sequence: TGTGCCAGCTCACCGGACAGGGGTCGGGACACTGAAGCTTTCTTT. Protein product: CASSPDRGRDTEAFF. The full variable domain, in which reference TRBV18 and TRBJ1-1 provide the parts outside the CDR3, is NAGVMQNPRHLVRRRGQEARLRCSPMKGHSHVYWYRQLPEEGLKFMVYLQKENIIDESGMPKERFSAEFPKEGPSILRIQQVVRGDSAAYFCASSPDRGRDTEAFFGQGTRLTVV.